A single sample gave rise to the 14 T cell receptor beta chains below, sequenced in a study of OX40 agonist ivuxolimab in advanced cancers. TCRdb's copy holds only in-frame clones and misses some; the assay was immunoSEQ multiplex PCR. The sample comprises some 68,000 clones, about 87% of which are singletons, and under 1.1% rests with the top ten. This specimen consisted of CD4+ or CD8+ T cells sorted from blood, obtained in a trial of the OX40 agonist ivuxolimab. These receptors were collected from an adult with an advanced solid tumor such as melanoma, head and neck, liver or kidney cancer.

This clone was detected only a few times. The CDR3 DNA is TGTGCCAGTAGGCTCTCCGGGACTAGCGGGAGCCCCGGGGAGCTGTTTTTT. This encodes CASRLSGTSGSPGELFF. This rearrangement joins TRBV19 to TRBJ2-2, with 14 bases fitting TRBD2. The germline gives CDR1 LNHDA, CDR2 SQIVND (reference sequence). The ends lost 6 bases at V and 6 bases at J; junction bases unmatched: 9. This CDR3 spans 17 amino acids. The full variable domain, completed using reference TRBV19 and TRBJ2-2, is DGGITQSPKYLFRKEGQNVTLSCEQNLNHDAMYWYRQDPGQGLRLIYYSQIVNDFQKGDIAEGYSVSREKKESFPLTVTSAQKNPTAFYLCASRLSGTSGSPGELFFGEGSRLTVL.

This clone occurred a few times. The chain recombines TRBV2 with TRBJ1-2; D uncertain. From germline, CDR1 is SNHLY and CDR2 FYNNEI. CDR3 size: 12 residues. With 5 bases removed from V and 8 bases from J, the gap between germline ends came to 12 bases. The CDR3: CASSTPRQGYTF. Written as DNA, the CDR3 is TGTGCCAGCAGTACCCCGAGGCAAGGCTACACCTTC.

This rearrangement joins TRBV7-2 to TRBJ1-2, with 9 nucleotides matching TRBD1. V was pared by 5 bases and J by 1 base, with 8 bases of the junction left unmatched. CDR1 is SGHTA, CDR2 FQGNSA, per germline. The CDR3 has 16 amino acids. The CDR3 reads CASSPGQGKLNYGYTF. The CDR3 region has the DNA TGTGCCAGCAGCCCGGGACAGGGAAAGCTTAACTATGGCTACACCTTC.

This chain connects TRBV4-1 to TRBJ2-3, with 8 nucleotides matching TRBD1. This CDR3 comprises 17 residues. Germline V gene lookup returns CDR1 MGHRA and CDR2 YSYEKL. J was trimmed by 1 base and V by 4 bases; bases with no gene match: 10. The CDR3 coding sequence is TGCGCCAGCAGCCTCGGACAGGGCAGCATAGGCACAGATACGCAGTATTTT. It encodes CASSLGQGSIGTDTQYF.

The chain links TRBV19 to TRBJ1-1, with 7 bases matching TRBD1. This CDR3 comprises 17 residues. The J segment lost 3 bases and the V segment lost 5 bases, leaving 15 bases of the junction unmatched. Germline lookup yields CDR1 LNHDA and CDR2 SQIVND (reference sequence). The CDR3 region is CASSPRGRGTQYTEAFF. The CDR3 nucleotides read TGTGCCAGTAGTCCCCGGGGCAGGGGGACCCAGTACACTGAAGCTTTCTTT.

This chain connects TRBV19 to TRBJ1-1, with TRBD1 as a possible D gene (5 bases). The ends were cut back, 7 bases at V and 6 bases at J, with 18 bases in the middle. Germline loops: CDR1 LNHDA, CDR2 SQIVND (reference sequence). The CDR3 length is 14 residues. As DNA, the CDR3 is TGTGCCAGTAAGGGGAGGGGAAGAGCCTCTGAAGCTTTCTTT. This translates into CASKGRGRASEAFF.

V usage is TRBV19 and J usage is TRBJ2-2, with D possibly being TRBD1 (5 bases). The CDR3 is 15 amino acids. The V and J ends lost 5 bases and 5 bases respectively, with 15 bases between them. Germline V lookup: CDR1 LNHDA, CDR2 SQIVND (reference sequence). CDR3 sequence reads: CASSPQRAGTGELFF. The CDR3 bases are TGTGCCAGTAGTCCCCAGAGAGCAGGGACCGGGGAGCTGTTTTTT.

In its sample, this clone was seen a few times. CDR3 region: CASSLELAGGTDTQYF. The CDR3 DNA sequence: TGTGCCAGCAGCTTAGAACTAGCGGGGGGCACAGATACGCAGTATTTT. The chain is built from TRBV11-2 and TRBJ2-3; 11 nucleotides align to TRBD2. This CDR3 spans 16 amino acids. Germline V gene data show CDR1 as SGHAT and CDR2 as FQNNGV. The J segment lost 1 base and the V segment lost 0 bases, leaving 0 bases of the junction unmatched.

The gene calls are TRBV2 and TRBJ2-7; the match to TRBD2 covers 8 bases. There are 14 residues in the CDR3. The V segment lost 4 bases and the J segment 1 base; nucleotides outside the gene matches: 3. Germline V gene data show CDR1 as SNHLY and CDR2 as FYNNEI. The CDR3 DNA is TGTGCCAGCAGTGCAGCGGGGGATTCCTACGAGCAGTACTTC. Encoded protein: CASSAAGDSYEQYF.

This chain joins TRBV5-1 and TRBJ2-2, with a tentative D call TRBD1 (6 bases). V shed 4 bases and J shed 5 bases, with 15 bases lying between them. Germline-derived CDR1 and CDR2 are SGHRS and YFSETQ. This CDR3 is built from 15 residues. CDR3 sequence: CASSPPGQITGELFF. CDR3 coding DNA: TGCGCCAGCAGCCCACCCGGACAGATTACCGGGGAGCTGTTTTTT. The full variable domain, completed using reference TRBV5-1 and TRBJ2-2, is KAGVTQTPRYLIKTRGQQVTLSCSPISGHRSVSWYQQTPGQGLQFLFEYFSETQRNKGNFPGRFSGRQFSNSRSEMNVSTLELGDSALYLCASSPPGQITGELFFGEGSRLTVL.

This chain joins TRBV5-1 and TRBJ1-5; D is perhaps TRBD1 (5 bases). The CDR3 runs 13 residues. Trimming pared 0 bases from V and 4 bases from J, leaving 5 bases between. In germline, CDR1 is SGHRS, CDR2 YFSETQ. The CDR3 DNA sequence: TGCGCCAGCAGCTTGGGACAGAATCAGCCCCAGCATTTT. It is translated as CASSLGQNQPQHF.

The chain is built from TRBV6-5 and TRBJ2-7; 9 nucleotides match TRBD1. The germline V gene has CDR1 MNHEY and CDR2 SVGAGI. V gave up 6 bases and J gave up 7 bases; unmatched junction bases: 7. The CDR3 covers 13 residues. Written as DNA, the CDR3 is TGTGCCAGCAGGGTACAGGGGGCGGGAGAGCAGTACTTC. Residues: CASRVQGAGEQYF.

This clone was detected only once. This chain uses TRBV5-4 with TRBJ2-1; D not resolved. Germline CDR1 SGHNT, CDR2 YYREEE (reference sequence). Between the trimmed V and J ends, which lost 4 bases and 0 bases, there was a span of 11 bases. The length of the CDR3 is 15 residues. The CDR3 sequence is CASSDNTISYNEQFF. CDR3 coding DNA: TGTGCCAGCAGCGACAACACCATCTCCTACAATGAGCAGTTCTTC.

This clone was recorded a few times. This chain uses TRBV11-3 with TRBJ2-5; 9 nucleotides align to TRBD2. This CDR3 is 14 amino acids long. V shed 8 bases, J shed 4 bases, and the junction held 8 bases outside the gene matches. Looked up from germline, CDR1 is SGHNT and CDR2 is YENEEA. CDR3 sequence: CASGQRGGVETQYF. The CDR3 bases are TGTGCCAGCGGACAGCGCGGGGGGGTAGAGACCCAGTACTTC.